This T cell receptor beta chain appears in the sequencing data of a study of cytomegalovirus exposure and HLA in healthy donors. The overall study: HLA-typed donors were the source of approximately 86 million unique TCRs held in an early data release.

Vbeta (60) and Jbeta (13) primers were used in the PCR. Clones were read by immunoSEQ multiplex PCR, and TCRdb kept only the in-frame ones, dropping some. The data contain 80,000 to 100,000 clones, around 81% of them singletons. Germline V gene data show CDR1 as SGHRS and CDR2 as YFSETQ. Trimming left V 2 bases short and J 2 bases short, with 10 bases between. The CDR3 covers 14 residues. The chain is built from TRBV5-1 and TRBJ2-5, with D maybe TRBD2 (6 bases). Sequencing was carried out using PBMCs. This receptor was obtained from a man in his forties in good health and CMV-seropositive. The CDR3 is CASSFGGDQETQYF. CDR3 in DNA: TGCGCCAGCAGCTTCGGCGGGGATCAAGAGACCCAGTACTTC.